The next 29 T cell receptor beta chains were all read from a single sample in a study of blood T cells in healthy people across ages. It was with a sample-barcoded 5' primer and a J-beta primer mix that a second PCR of roughly 7 to 12 cycles was run. MiXCR, run by TCRdb on the 5' RACE reads, gives a single entry per CDR3 protein. The sample records about 900,000 distinct CDR3 sequences, about 44% being singletons. Sequencing was done on a sample of blood. The source of these receptors is a man younger than 45 in good health.

This clonotype was observed a handful of times. The chain is built from TRBV20-1 and TRBJ2-7; 10 bases match TRBD1. Looked up from germline, CDR1 is DFQATT and CDR2 is SNEGSKA (reference sequence). This CDR3 spans 11 amino acids. With V trimmed by 8 bases and J by 4 bases, 2 bases remained unmatched. The CDR3 DNA reads TGCAGTCTGGGACAGGGGTACGAGCAGTACTTC. Amino acids: CSLGQGYEQYF.

This clonotype was counted only a few times. The V and J genes are TRBV3-1 and TRBJ1-1, with D maybe TRBD1 (5 bases). V was pared by 3 bases and J by 0 bases, with 8 bases between. The CDR3 is 14 amino acids. Germline V gene sequence: CDR1 LGHDT, CDR2 YNNKEL (reference sequence). CDR3 DNA sequence: TGTGCCAGCAGCCAGGGACGGGTGAACACTGAAGCTTTCTTT. This gives the protein CASSQGRVNTEAFF.

V usage is TRBV4-1 and J usage is TRBJ1-5; D unresolved. With 3 bases removed from V and 4 bases from J, the gap between germline ends came to 13 bases. Germline V CDR1 and CDR2: MGHRA, YSYEKL. The CDR3 is 15 residues long. Here the CDR3 reads CASSQSGPRNQPQHF. The CDR3 nucleotides are TGCGCCAGCAGCCAGTCCGGCCCGCGAAATCAGCCCCAGCATTTT.

This clonotype was seen a handful of times. This chain uses TRBV6-4 with TRBJ2-3, with D perhaps TRBD2 (5 bases). V was shortened by 2 bases and J by 3 bases, with 6 bases between the two germline ends. This CDR3 is built from 13 residues. The germline V gene has CDR1 MRHNA and CDR2 SNTAGT. The CDR3 sequence: CASSDGLTDTQYF. CDR3 coding DNA: TGTGCCAGCAGTGACGGACTGACAGATACGCAGTATTTT.

The chain links TRBV3-1 to TRBJ2-3; 9 nucleotides agree with TRBD2. There are 17 residues in the CDR3. Germline trimming cut 0 bases from V and 1 base from J; bases unmatched to any gene: 5. Germline CDR1 is LGHDT and CDR2 is YNNKEL (reference sequence). The CDR3 DNA is TGTGCCAGCAGCCAAGAACGGCTAGCGGGGCGCACAGATACGCAGTATTTT. Translating gives CASSQERLAGRTDTQYF.

This clonotype has more than one count but fewer than ten. V is TRBV4-3 and J is TRBJ2-7; TRBD2 matches 12 bases. CDR3 length: 15 amino acids. V was pared by 4 bases and J by 4 bases, with 5 bases of the junction left unmatched. CDR1 is LGHNA, CDR2 YSLEER, per germline. The CDR3 loop reads CASSLQGTSGYEQYF. CDR3 nucleotides: TGCGCCAGCAGCCTCCAAGGGACTAGCGGGTACGAGCAGTACTTC.

This clonotype was observed a handful of times. This chain joins TRBV7-9 and TRBJ2-7; D could derive from TRBD1 or TRBD2 (5 bases each). Looked up from germline, CDR1 is SEHNR and CDR2 is FQNEAQ (reference sequence). The ends were cut back, 5 bases at V and 1 base at J, with 12 bases in the middle. This CDR3 spans 14 amino acids. The DNA of the CDR3 is TGTGCCAGCAGCCCCGGGGCTGGGTCCTACGAGCAGTACTTC. This codes for CASSPGAGSYEQYF.

This clonotype has more than one count but fewer than ten. The CDR3 coding sequence is TGTGCCAGCCTGAGCTCTGGGGCCAACGTCCTGACTTTC. Protein sequence: CASLSSGANVLTF. V gene TRBV6-2 or TRBV6-3 combines with J gene TRBJ2-6; no clear D. The germline V gene has CDR1 MNHEY and CDR2 SVGEGT. V lost 8 bases, J lost 0 bases, and 5 bases lay in between. The CDR3 runs 13 residues.

A few counts support this clonotype. The V and J genes are TRBV20-1 and TRBJ2-3, with D uncertain. V was shortened by 3 bases and J by 6 bases, with 4 bases between the two germline ends. There are 10 residues in the CDR3. Germline V gene lookup returns CDR1 DFQATT and CDR2 SNEGSKA (reference sequence). This CDR3 reads CSARLDTQYF. The CDR3 coding sequence is TGCAGTGCTAGGTTGGATACGCAGTATTTT.

The chain combines TRBV6-2 or TRBV6-3 with TRBJ2-5; 7 nucleotides agree with TRBD1. This CDR3 spans 15 amino acids. Unmatched junction bases numbered 4, after V lost 1 base and J lost 2 bases. Germline loops: CDR1 MNHEY, CDR2 SVGEGT. The CDR3 region is CASSYLGTAQETQYF. The CDR3 DNA is TGTGCCAGCAGTTACTTGGGGACAGCTCAAGAGACCCAGTACTTC.

The chain recombines TRBV20-1 with TRBJ2-7, with 7 bases identical to TRBD1. The CDR3 is 15 residues long. V trimming: 1 base; J trimming: 0 bases; junction bases outside the gene matches: 6. CDR1 and CDR2 (germline): DFQATT, SNEGSKA (reference sequence). For the CDR3, the DNA is TGCAGTGCTAGAGCAACGACAGGGATCTCCTACGAGCAGTACTTC. It codes for CSARATTGISYEQYF.

This clonotype was seen only a few times. V and J are TRBV15 and TRBJ2-4; maybe TRBD1 (5 bases). Trimming pared 4 bases from V and 0 bases from J, leaving 10 bases between. The CDR3 consists of 15 residues. The germline gives CDR1 LNHNV, CDR2 YYDKDF (reference sequence). CDR3: CATSTRQLAKNIQYF. CDR3 coding DNA: TGTGCCACCAGCACCAGACAGCTAGCCAAAAACATTCAGTACTTC. The whole variable domain, remainder taken from reference TRBV15 and TRBJ2-4, is DAMVIQNPRYQVTQFGKPVTLSCSQTLNHNVMYWYQQKSSQAPKLLFHYYDKDFNNEADTPDNFQSRRPNTSFCFLDIRSPGLGDTAMYLCATSTRQLAKNIQYFGAGTRLSVL.

The chain couples TRBV3-1 to TRBJ2-4; tentative D call: TRBD1 (8 bases). Trimming shortened V by 0 bases and J by 0 bases, and 18 bases separated the two germline ends. Germline loops: CDR1 LGHDT, CDR2 YNNKEL (reference sequence). The CDR3 consists of 19 residues. This CDR3 reads CASSQEAGQALLAKNIQYF. The CDR3 DNA follows: TGTGCCAGCAGCCAAGAAGCGGGACAGGCCCTATTAGCCAAAAACATTCAGTACTTC. Drawing the rest from reference TRBV3-1 and TRBJ2-4, the complete variable domain is DTAVSQTPKYLVTQMGNDKSIKCEQNLGHDTMYWYKQDSKKFLKIMFSYNNKELIINETVPNRFSPKSPDKAHLNLHINSLELGDSAVYFCASSQEAGQALLAKNIQYFGAGTRLSVL.

This sequence joins TRBV4-3 and TRBJ2-2; 7 bases fit TRBD1. Germline CDR1 is LGHNA and CDR2 is YSLEER. With V trimmed by 0 bases and J by 1 base, 2 bases remained unmatched. This CDR3 contains 16 residues. The CDR3 nucleotides read TGCGCCAGCAGCCAAGATAGGACAGGGAACACCGGGGAGCTGTTTTTT. This encodes CASSQDRTGNTGELFF.

The chain uses TRBV27 and TRBJ1-5, with a tentative D call TRBD1 (6 bases). In germline, CDR1 is MNHEY, CDR2 SMNVEV (reference sequence). This CDR3 contains 14 residues. V lost 6 bases and J lost 0, with 9 bases in between. Written as DNA, the CDR3 is TGTGCCAGCAGACAGGGCTATAGCAATCAGCCCCAGCATTTT. It translates to CASRQGYSNQPQHF.

This clonotype came up a few times. The chain employs TRBV10-3 and TRBJ1-4, with 8 bases lining up with TRBD1. This CDR3 region has 14 residues. CDR1 is ENHRY and CDR2 is SYGVKD in the germline V gene. V was clipped by 2 bases and J by 7 bases; unmatched bases: 3. For the CDR3, the DNA is TGTGCCATCAGTGAGGGACAGGGCGGTGAAAAACTGTTTTTT. Translation gives CAISEGQGGEKLFF.

This clonotype was detected only a few times. The J gene is TRBJ2-3, the V gene TRBV9; TRBD1 matches 7 bases. V lost 3 bases and J lost 2; bases outside the gene matches: 6. Germline CDR1 and CDR2: SGDLS and YYNGEE. The CDR3 extends over 15 amino acids. The CDR3 nucleotides are TGTGCCAGCAGCGAGGTGGGACAGAACACAGATACGCAGTATTTT. Encoded protein: CASSEVGQNTDTQYF. The whole variable domain, filled in from reference TRBV9 and TRBJ2-3, reads DSGVTQTPKHLITATGQRVTLRCSPRSGDLSVYWYQQSLDQGLQFLIQYYNGEERAKGNILERFSAQQFPDLHSELNLSSLELGDSALYFCASSEVGQNTDTQYFGPGTRLTVL.

The V and J genes are TRBV6-1 and TRBJ2-1; 7 positions agree with TRBD2. The CDR3 runs 13 residues. V shed 6 bases and J 7 bases; nucleotides not matched to a gene: 6. The germline V gene encodes CDR1 MNHNS and CDR2 SASEGT. CDR3: CASRNYGGNEQFF. CDR3 in DNA: TGTGCCAGCAGAAACTACGGGGGGAATGAGCAGTTCTTC.

This clonotype was counted ten times or more. This chain joins TRBV4-3 and TRBJ1-2; D gene unclear. Germline loops: CDR1 LGHNA, CDR2 YSLEER. V was clipped by 0 bases and J by 2 bases, with 7 bases between them. The CDR3 extends over 14 amino acids. CDR3: CASSQDSSNYGYTF. In DNA, the CDR3 is TGCGCCAGCAGCCAAGACAGTTCCAACTATGGCTACACCTTC.

This chain joins TRBV11-1 and TRBJ2-7, with 7 bases identical to TRBD1. Trimming at V came to 5 bases and at J to 7 bases, leaving 14 bases not matched to a gene. The CDR3 is 15 residues long. Germline assignment: CDR1 SGHAT and CDR2 FQDESV (reference sequence). The CDR3 coding sequence is TGTGCCAGCAGCGTTGGGGCAGGGGGATACAATGAGCAGTACTTC. This encodes CASSVGAGGYNEQYF.

This rearrangement joins TRBV4-3 to TRBJ2-7; possibly TRBD1 or TRBD2 for D (6 bases each). Deletions cut 0 bases from V and 3 bases from J, with 12 bases between. The V gene's germline CDR1 is LGHNA and CDR2 YSLEER. The CDR3 is made up of 15 amino acids. This CDR3 reads CASSQDGGGGYEQYF. CDR3 in DNA: TGCGCCAGCAGCCAAGATGGAGGGGGTGGCTACGAGCAGTACTTC.

The V gene is TRBV6-6, the J gene TRBJ1-1, with 9 bases lining up with TRBD1. This CDR3 spans 16 amino acids. J was trimmed by 3 bases and V by 7 bases; bases with no gene match: 12. Germline CDR1 and CDR2: MNHNY and SVGAGI (reference sequence). CDR3 sequence (DNA): TGTGCCAGCACCCCTAGGACAGGGGCGACAGACACTGAAGCTTTCTTT. Protein: CASTPRTGATDTEAFF.

On this clonotype: The germline gene is not matched at one end of the junction; a read error may be the cause. The V gene is TRBV28, the J gene TRBJ2-1; D is undetermined. Germline values: CDR1 MDHEN, CDR2 SYDVKM. The CDR3 is 15 residues long. The CDR3 protein is CASSLSRSSHNEQFF. CDR3 nucleotide sequence: TGTGCCAGCAGTTTATCCAGGAGCTCCCACAATGAGCAGTTCTTC.

CDR3 bases: TGTGCCAGCAGCTTACGGGACAATTTATACAATGAGCAGTACTTC. As protein: CASSLRDNLYNEQYF. The V call is TRBV13, the J call TRBJ2-7; a weak D match, TRBD1 (6 bases). The CDR3 consists of 15 residues. Germline values: CDR1 PRHDT, CDR2 FYEKMQ (reference sequence). Trimming took 2 bases from V and 7 from J, leaving 18 bases between them. The complete variable domain, with remaining parts taken from reference TRBV13 and TRBJ2-7, reads AAGVIQSPRHLIKEKRETATLKCYPIPRHDTVYWYQQGPGQDPQFLISFYEKMQSDKGSIPDRFSAQQFSDYHSELNMSSLELGDSALYFCASSLRDNLYNEQYFGPGTRLTVT.

Comments on this clonotype: A read error may account for a junction end that differs from germline. The chain carries TRBV4-2 and TRBJ2-3; D is perhaps TRBD1 (6 bases). CDR1 and CDR2 from the germline V gene are LGHNA and YNFKEQ. The CDR3 is 16 residues long. CDR3 sequence reads: CASSQGTGPYTDMQYF. In DNA form, the CDR3 reads TGTGCCAGCAGCCAAGGAACAGGGCCTTACACAGATATGCAGTATTTT.

This chain connects TRBV11-2 to TRBJ2-3; the match to TRBD2 covers 9 bases. The length of the CDR3 is 14 residues. The germline CDR1 and CDR2 sequences are SGHAT and FQNNGV. The J segment lost 7 bases and the V segment lost 5 bases, leaving 7 bases of the junction unmatched. Written as DNA, the CDR3 is TGTGCCAGCAGCGTGAGCGGGGGGTTCAATACGCAGTATTTT. Amino acid sequence: CASSVSGGFNTQYF. Combining the CDR3 with reference TRBV11-2 and TRBJ2-3 gives the whole variable domain EAGVAQSPRYKIIEKRQSVAFWCNPISGHATLYWYQQILGQGPKLLIQFQNNGVVDDSQLPKDRFSAERLKGVDSTLKIQPAKLEDSAVYLCASSVSGGFNTQYFGPGTRLTVL.

V is TRBV3-1 and J is TRBJ2-5; 11 positions agree with TRBD1. CDR3 length: 16 residues. Trimming cost V 3 bases and J 3 bases; bases outside gene matches: 6. CDR1 LGHDT and CDR2 YNNKEL come from the germline V gene (reference sequence). The CDR3 is CASSHRRTGGEETQYF. The CDR3 DNA follows: TGTGCCAGCAGCCACCGACGGACAGGGGGCGAAGAGACCCAGTACTTC.

Comments on this clonotype: This may be a read error, as it is one base from a much larger clone. This chain connects TRBV29-1 to TRBJ2-3; D gene ambiguous. Germline V lookup: CDR1 SQVTM, CDR2 ANQGSEA. V gave up 3 bases and J gave up 10 bases, with 14 bases separating them. This CDR3 has 12 amino acids. The CDR3 sequence: CSVDLAPRSQYF. DNA for the CDR3: TGCAGCGTTGACTTAGCCCCTCGGTCGCAGTATTTT.

V gene TRBV3-1 combines with J gene TRBJ2-7; 8 nucleotides agree with TRBD2. From germline, CDR1 is LGHDT and CDR2 YNNKEL (reference sequence). Trimming removed 2 bases from V and 1 base from J; junction bases left unmatched: 7. The CDR3 consists of 16 residues. The CDR3 bases are TGTGCCAGCAGCCAACCGGGAGGGACGGGATCCTACGAGCAGTACTTC. This codes for CASSQPGGTGSYEQYF.